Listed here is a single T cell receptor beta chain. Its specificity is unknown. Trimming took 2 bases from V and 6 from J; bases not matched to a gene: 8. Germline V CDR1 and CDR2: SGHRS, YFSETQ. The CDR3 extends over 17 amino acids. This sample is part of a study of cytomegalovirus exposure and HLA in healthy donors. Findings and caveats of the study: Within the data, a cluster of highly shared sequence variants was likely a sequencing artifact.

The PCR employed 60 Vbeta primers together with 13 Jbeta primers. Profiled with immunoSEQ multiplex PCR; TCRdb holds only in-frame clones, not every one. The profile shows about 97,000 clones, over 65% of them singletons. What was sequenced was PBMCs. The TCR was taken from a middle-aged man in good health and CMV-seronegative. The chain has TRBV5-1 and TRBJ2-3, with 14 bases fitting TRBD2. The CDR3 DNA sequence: TGCGCCAGCAGCTTCGGACTAGCGGGGGGTTTCGGGGATACGCAGTATTTT. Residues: CASSFGLAGGFGDTQYF.